This T cell receptor (beta chain) came from a study of neurological immune-mediated disorders. A few counts support this clonotype. The CDR3 does not close with the conserved phenylalanine or tryptophan, likely indicating a read error. TCRdb reprocessed the 5' RACE reads with MiXCR, giving one entry per CDR3 protein. In the table there are about 74,000 distinct CDR3 sequences, 5.2% of which are singletons. V was cut by 10 bases and J by 8 bases, with 26 bases left in between. There are 15 residues in the CDR3. The chain links TRBV12-3 or TRBV12-4 to TRBJ1-2; D gene uncertain. The sequenced sample was PBMCs. The receptor was isolated from a young man with multiple sclerosis. CDR3 sequence reads: CATRTRSLRSGGYTN. The CDR3 DNA reads as TGTGCCACCCGTACCCGTAGCCTGCGTTCTGGGGGCTACACCAAC.